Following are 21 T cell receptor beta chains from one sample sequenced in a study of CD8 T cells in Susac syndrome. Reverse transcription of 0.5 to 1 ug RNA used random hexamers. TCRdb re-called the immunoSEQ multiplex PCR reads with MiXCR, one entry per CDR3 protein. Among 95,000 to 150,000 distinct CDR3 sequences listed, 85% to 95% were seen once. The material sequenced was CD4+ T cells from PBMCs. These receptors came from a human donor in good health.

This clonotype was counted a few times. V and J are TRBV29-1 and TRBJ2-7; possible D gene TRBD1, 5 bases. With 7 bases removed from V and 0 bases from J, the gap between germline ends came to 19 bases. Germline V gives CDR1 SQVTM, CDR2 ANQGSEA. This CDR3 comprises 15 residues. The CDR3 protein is CSGRIQGALSYEQYF. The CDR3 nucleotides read TGCAGCGGTAGAATCCAAGGGGCCCTCTCCTACGAGCAGTACTTC.

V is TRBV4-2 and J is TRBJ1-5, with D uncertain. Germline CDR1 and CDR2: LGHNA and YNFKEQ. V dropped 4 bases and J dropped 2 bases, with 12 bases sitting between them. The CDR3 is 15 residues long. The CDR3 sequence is CASSREGSGNQPQHF. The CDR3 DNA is TGTGCCAGCAGCCGAGAGGGTTCCGGCAATCAGCCCCAGCATTTT.

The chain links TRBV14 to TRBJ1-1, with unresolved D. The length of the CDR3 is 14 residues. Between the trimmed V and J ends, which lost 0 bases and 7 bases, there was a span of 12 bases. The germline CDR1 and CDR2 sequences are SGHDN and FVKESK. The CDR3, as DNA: TGTGCCAGCAGCCAAGAATATGAGGGTCTTGAAGCTTTCTTT. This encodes CASSQEYEGLEAFF.

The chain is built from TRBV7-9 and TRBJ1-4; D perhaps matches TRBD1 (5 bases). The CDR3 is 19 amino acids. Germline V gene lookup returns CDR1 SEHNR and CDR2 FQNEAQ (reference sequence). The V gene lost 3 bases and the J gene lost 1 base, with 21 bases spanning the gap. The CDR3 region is CASSLEFTPGRKTNEKLFF. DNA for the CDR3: TGTGCCAGCAGCTTGGAGTTTACTCCGGGACGGAAAACTAATGAAAAACTGTTTTTT.

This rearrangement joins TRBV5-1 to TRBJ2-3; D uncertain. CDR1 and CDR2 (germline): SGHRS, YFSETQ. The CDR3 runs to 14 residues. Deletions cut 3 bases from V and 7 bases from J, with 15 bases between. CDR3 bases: TGCGCCAGCAGCTCCGGTCCGGCGGCCAATACGCAGTATTTT. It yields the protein CASSSGPAANTQYF.

Written as DNA, the CDR3 is TGTGCCAGCAGTCGCCGCGGAGACAGGGGCCAGGATGGCTACACCTTC. Translating gives CASSRRGDRGQDGYTF. The chain recombines TRBV12-3 or TRBV12-4 with TRBJ1-2; TRBD1 matches 8 bases. The junction had 14 bases not matched to a gene; V was cut back by 5 bases and J by 6 bases. The length of the CDR3 is 16 residues.

CDR3 loop: CASSLSYDGVGYEQYF. In DNA form, the CDR3 reads TGTGCCAGCAGTTTATCCTACGACGGCGTGGGATACGAGCAGTACTTC. The chain employs TRBV12-3 or TRBV12-4 and TRBJ2-7, with D unclear. The CDR3 runs 16 residues. The ends were cut back, 2 bases at V and 4 bases at J, with 18 bases in the middle.

CDR3 coding DNA: TGCAGCGTTGGAAGCCTTCACGTGGGCAATGAGCAGTTCTTC. Protein product: CSVGSLHVGNEQFF. V is TRBV29-1 and J is TRBJ2-1; D unresolved. Deletions cut 4 bases from V and 6 bases from J, with 16 bases between. This CDR3 has 14 amino acids. Germline CDR1 SQVTM, CDR2 ANQGSEA.

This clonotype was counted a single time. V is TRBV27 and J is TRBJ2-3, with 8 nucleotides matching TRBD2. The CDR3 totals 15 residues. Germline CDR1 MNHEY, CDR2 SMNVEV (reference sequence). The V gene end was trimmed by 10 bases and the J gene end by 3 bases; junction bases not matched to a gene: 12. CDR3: CATGEAGEATDTQYF. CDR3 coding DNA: TGTGCCACCGGCGAAGCGGGAGAAGCGACAGATACGCAGTATTTT.

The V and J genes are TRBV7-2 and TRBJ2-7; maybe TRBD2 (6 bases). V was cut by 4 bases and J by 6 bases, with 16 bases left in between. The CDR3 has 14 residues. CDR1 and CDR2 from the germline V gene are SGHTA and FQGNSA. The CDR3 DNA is TGTGCCAGCAGCTCCGGGACTCCAACGACCGAGCAGTACTTC. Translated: CASSSGTPTTEQYF.

The CDR3 nucleotides are TGTGCCAGCAGCCTAGGACAGACAAACAATGAGCAGTTCTTC. It encodes CASSLGQTNNEQFF. The chain uses TRBV7-3 and TRBJ2-1; a possible D gene is TRBD1 (6 bases). Trimming removed 5 bases at V and 5 bases at J, with 13 bases between. This CDR3 has 14 residues. CDR1 and CDR2 from the germline V gene are SGHTA and FQGTGA.

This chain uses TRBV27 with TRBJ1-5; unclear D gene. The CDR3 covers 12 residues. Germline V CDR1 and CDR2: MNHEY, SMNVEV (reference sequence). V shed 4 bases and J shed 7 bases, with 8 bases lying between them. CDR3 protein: CASSSVGQPQHF. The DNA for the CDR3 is TGTGCCAGCAGTTCGGTAGGCCAGCCCCAGCATTTT.

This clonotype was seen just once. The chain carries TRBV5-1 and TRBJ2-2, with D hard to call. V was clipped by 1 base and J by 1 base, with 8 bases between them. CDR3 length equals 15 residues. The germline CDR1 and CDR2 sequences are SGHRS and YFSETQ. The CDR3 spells CASSLTNWNTGELFF. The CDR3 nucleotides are TGCGCCAGCAGCTTGACTAACTGGAACACCGGGGAGCTGTTTTTT. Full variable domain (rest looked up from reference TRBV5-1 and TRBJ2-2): KAGVTQTPRYLIKTRGQQVTLSCSPISGHRSVSWYQQTPGQGLQFLFEYFSETQRNKGNFPGRFSGRQFSNSRSEMNVSTLELGDSALYLCASSLTNWNTGELFFGEGSRLTVL.

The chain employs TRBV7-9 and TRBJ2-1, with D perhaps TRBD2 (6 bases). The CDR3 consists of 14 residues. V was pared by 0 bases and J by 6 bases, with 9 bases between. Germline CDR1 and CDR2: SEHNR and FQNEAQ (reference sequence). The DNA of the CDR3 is TGTGCCAGCAGCTTAGCGGGAGGAGCCAATGAGCAGTTCTTC. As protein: CASSLAGGANEQFF.

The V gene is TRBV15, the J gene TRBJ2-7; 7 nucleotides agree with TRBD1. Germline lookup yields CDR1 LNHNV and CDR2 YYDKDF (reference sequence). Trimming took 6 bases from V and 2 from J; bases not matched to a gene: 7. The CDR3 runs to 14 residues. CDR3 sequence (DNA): TGTGCCACCAGTCGGGACAGAGCGGCCTACGAGCAGTACTTC. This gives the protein CATSRDRAAYEQYF.

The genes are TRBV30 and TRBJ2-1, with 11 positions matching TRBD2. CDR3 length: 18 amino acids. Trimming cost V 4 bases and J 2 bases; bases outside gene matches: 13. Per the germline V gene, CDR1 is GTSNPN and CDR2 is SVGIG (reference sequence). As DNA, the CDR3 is TGTGCCTGGACCCCGGGACTAGCGGACGCAGTGACCTACAATGAGCAGTTCTTC. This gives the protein CAWTPGLADAVTYNEQFF.

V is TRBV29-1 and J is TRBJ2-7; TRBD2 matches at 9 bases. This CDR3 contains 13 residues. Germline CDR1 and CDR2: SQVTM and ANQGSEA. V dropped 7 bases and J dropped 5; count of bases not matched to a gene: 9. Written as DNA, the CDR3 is TGCAGCGGACTAGCGGTAAACGGGAACGAGCAGTACTTC. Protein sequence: CSGLAVNGNEQYF.

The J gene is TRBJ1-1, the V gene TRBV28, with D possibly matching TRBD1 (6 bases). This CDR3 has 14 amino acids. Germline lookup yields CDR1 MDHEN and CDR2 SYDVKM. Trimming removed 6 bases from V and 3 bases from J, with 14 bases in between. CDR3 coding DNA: TGTGCCAGCAGGCCCGGGGGCCCTTACACTGAAGCTTTCTTT. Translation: CASRPGGPYTEAFF.

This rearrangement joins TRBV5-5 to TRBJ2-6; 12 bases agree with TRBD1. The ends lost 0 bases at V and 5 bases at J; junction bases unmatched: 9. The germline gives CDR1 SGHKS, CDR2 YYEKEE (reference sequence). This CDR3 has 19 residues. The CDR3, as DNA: TGTGCCAGCAGCTTGGTACCGGGGACAGGGGGCGACCGGGCCAACGTCCTGACTTTC. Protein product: CASSLVPGTGGDRANVLTF.

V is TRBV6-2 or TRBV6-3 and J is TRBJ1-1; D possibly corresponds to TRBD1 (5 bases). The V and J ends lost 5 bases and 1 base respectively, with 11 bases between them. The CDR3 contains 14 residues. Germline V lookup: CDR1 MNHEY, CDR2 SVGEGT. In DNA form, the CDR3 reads TGTGCCAGCAGTGCCCAGGGATCGAACACTGAAGCTTTCTTT. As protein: CASSAQGSNTEAFF.

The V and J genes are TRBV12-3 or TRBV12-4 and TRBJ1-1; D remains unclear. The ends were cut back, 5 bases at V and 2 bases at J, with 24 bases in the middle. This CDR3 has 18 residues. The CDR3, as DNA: TGTGCCAGCAGTGGGGAGGGATCCGTTTTACCCGGAAACACTGAAGCTTTCTTT. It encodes CASSGEGSVLPGNTEAFF.